These 16 T cell receptor beta chains came from one sample sequenced in a study of PD-L1 blockade in urothelial cancer. The assay was immunoSEQ multiplex PCR, and TCRdb's table has in-frame clones only and misses some. Among tens of thousands of clones listed, about 85% were seen once. The time point is: pretreatment peripheral blood. The sample in question was PBMCs, obtained around atezolizumab (anti-PD-L1) treatment. All receptors derive from a man in his sixties with urothelial cancer.

In its sample, this clone was seen once. The rearrangement uses TRBV11-1 and TRBJ2-2; D unclear. Germline V gene data show CDR1 as SGHAT and CDR2 as FQDESV (reference sequence). V lost 2 bases to trimming and J lost 2 bases, with 6 bases between them. The CDR3 has 14 residues. In DNA form, the CDR3 reads TGTGCCAGCAGCTTAATCGGTAACACCGGGGAGCTGTTTTTT. Protein sequence: CASSLIGNTGELFF.

This clone showed up just a few times. This chain joins TRBV6-5 and TRBJ2-7; TRBD1 matches 7 bases. The CDR3 is 12 amino acids. Germline CDR1 MNHEY, CDR2 SVGAGI. J gave up 3 bases and V 7 bases, and 3 bases lay outside the gene matches. The CDR3 reads CASTGQHYEQYF. For the CDR3, the DNA is TGTGCCAGCACGGGACAGCACTACGAGCAGTACTTC.

This chain connects TRBV19 to TRBJ2-2, with TRBD1 identical over 10 bases. The germline V gene encodes CDR1 LNHDA and CDR2 SQIVND (reference sequence). J was trimmed by 5 bases and V by 6 bases; bases with no gene match: 9. The CDR3 runs to 16 residues. The CDR3 reads CASRGLGTGATGELFF. The CDR3 DNA follows: TGTGCCAGTAGGGGCCTTGGGACAGGGGCAACCGGGGAGCTGTTTTTT.

This chain links TRBV11-2 with TRBJ1-1; possibly TRBD1 for D (5 bases). Germline assignment: CDR1 SGHAT and CDR2 FQNNGV. This CDR3 spans 15 amino acids. V lost 0 bases, J lost 2 bases, and 10 bases lay in between. CDR3 in DNA: TGTGCCAGCAGCTTAGACAGGGTAGGAAACACTGAAGCTTTCTTT. As protein: CASSLDRVGNTEAFF.

The chain links TRBV18 to TRBJ2-6; D is uncertain. CDR3 length: 17 residues. Germline-derived CDR1 and CDR2 are KGHSH and LQKENI. Trimming left V 3 bases short and J 0 bases short, with 12 bases between. Here the CDR3 reads CASSPILVVSGANVLTF. DNA of the CDR3: TGTGCCAGCTCACCCATACTGGTTGTCTCTGGGGCCAACGTCCTGACTTTC.

This clone appeared once. The chain couples TRBV4-3 to TRBJ2-3; 12 positions match TRBD1. J was trimmed by 1 base and V by 4 bases; bases with no gene match: 3. The germline V gene has CDR1 LGHNA and CDR2 YSLEER. CDR3 length: 16 residues. CDR3 in DNA: TGCGCCAGCAGCCTTGGGACAGGGGGCGGCACAGATACGCAGTATTTT. It is translated as CASSLGTGGGTDTQYF.

This chain links TRBV5-6 with TRBJ2-7, with TRBD1 matching over 9 bases. Germline loops: CDR1 SGHDT, CDR2 YYEEEE. The CDR3 consists of 14 residues. Trimming cost V 5 bases and J 0 bases; bases outside gene matches: 3. For the CDR3, the DNA is TGTGCCAGCAGGAACAGGGGGCTCTCCTACGAGCAGTACTTC. It specifies CASRNRGLSYEQYF.

This chain links TRBV27 with TRBJ1-2, with unresolved D. The germline CDR1 and CDR2 sequences are MNHEY and SMNVEV (reference sequence). Trimming left V 5 bases short and J 2 bases short, with 12 bases between. There are 14 residues in the CDR3. The CDR3 loop reads CASSPAGRNYGYTF. In DNA form, the CDR3 reads TGTGCCAGCAGTCCCGCGGGCAGAAACTATGGCTACACCTTC.

This chain links TRBV30 with TRBJ1-5; TRBD1 matches at 8 bases. The CDR3 loop spans 15 amino acids. V gave up 4 bases and J gave up 3 bases; unmatched junction bases: 8. Germline CDR1 reads GTSNPN; CDR2 reads SVGIG (reference sequence). The CDR3 sequence: CAWMQGQGPNQPQHF. CDR3 nucleotides: TGTGCCTGGATGCAAGGACAGGGCCCCAATCAGCCCCAGCATTTT.

J is TRBJ2-7 and V is TRBV19; a possible D gene is TRBD2 (6 bases). The length of the CDR3 is 13 residues. The germline V and J ends were trimmed by 8 bases and 0 bases, with 11 bases remaining between them. CDR1 and CDR2 from the germline V gene are LNHDA and SQIVND (reference sequence). As DNA, the CDR3 is TGTGCCAGTGCCCCCGGGAGCTCCTACGAGCAGTACTTC. This gives the protein CASAPGSSYEQYF.

The rearrangement links TRBV6-5 to TRBJ2-1; D might be TRBD1 (5 bases). This CDR3 has 15 amino acids. Germline values: CDR1 MNHEY, CDR2 SVGAGI. V shed 6 bases and J shed 3 bases, with 15 bases lying between them. This CDR3 is CASSPDRDFYNEQFF. The CDR3 region has the DNA TGTGCCAGCAGCCCTGACAGAGATTTCTACAATGAGCAGTTCTTC.

The chain recombines TRBV18 with TRBJ1-5, with 8 bases that match TRBD1. CDR3 length equals 15 residues. Germline-derived CDR1 and CDR2 are KGHSH and LQKENI. Trimming at V came to 3 bases and at J to 7 bases, leaving 8 bases not matched to a gene. This chain's CDR3 is CASSPGDRSRQPQHF. DNA for the CDR3: TGTGCCAGCTCACCGGGGGACAGGTCCCGGCAGCCCCAGCATTTT.

The chain combines TRBV10-2 with TRBJ2-7, with 9 positions matching TRBD1. This CDR3 has 14 residues. V lost 4 bases and J lost 5; bases outside the gene matches: 6. Germline lookup yields CDR1 WSHSY and CDR2 SAAADI. CDR3 DNA: TGCGCCAGCAGTGGGGGACAGGGAGTGGACGAGCAGTACTTC. This gives the protein CASSGGQGVDEQYF.

The V gene is TRBV6-1, the J gene TRBJ1-6; D not certain. This CDR3 region has 15 residues. Germline values: CDR1 MNHNS, CDR2 SASEGT. Trimming removed 7 bases at V and 8 bases at J, with 18 bases between. CDR3: CASTPRGAGDSPLHF. The CDR3, as DNA: TGTGCCAGCACCCCTCGGGGAGCTGGGGATTCACCCCTCCACTTT.

V and J are TRBV11-2 and TRBJ2-3; TRBD2 matches at 7 bases. V lost 1 base and J lost 0; bases outside the gene matches: 4. The CDR3 contains 16 residues. Germline assignment: CDR1 SGHAT and CDR2 FQNNGV. The CDR3 spells CASSLGASGSTDTQYF. The CDR3, as DNA: TGTGCCAGCAGCTTAGGGGCTAGCGGCAGCACAGATACGCAGTATTTT.

This clone has more than one count but fewer than ten. This chain links TRBV28 with TRBJ1-2; 9 bases map to TRBD1. CDR1 and CDR2 from the germline V gene are MDHEN and SYDVKM. The CDR3 runs to 14 residues. After removal of 5 bases from V and 4 bases from J, the junction contained 5 bases not matched to a gene. The CDR3 loop is CASSTGTGTYGYTF. In DNA form, the CDR3 reads TGTGCCAGCAGTACCGGGACAGGGACCTATGGCTACACCTTC.